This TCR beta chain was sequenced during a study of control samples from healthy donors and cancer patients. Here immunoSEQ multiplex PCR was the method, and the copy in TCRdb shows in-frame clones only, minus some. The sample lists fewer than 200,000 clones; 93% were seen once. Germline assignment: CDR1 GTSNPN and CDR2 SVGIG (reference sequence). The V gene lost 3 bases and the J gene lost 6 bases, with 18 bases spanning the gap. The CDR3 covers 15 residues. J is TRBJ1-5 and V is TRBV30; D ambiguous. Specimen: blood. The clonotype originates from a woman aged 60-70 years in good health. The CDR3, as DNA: TGTGCCTGGAGCCCTACCCCGCGTATGGGTCAGCCCCAGCATTTT. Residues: CAWSPTPRMGQPQHF.